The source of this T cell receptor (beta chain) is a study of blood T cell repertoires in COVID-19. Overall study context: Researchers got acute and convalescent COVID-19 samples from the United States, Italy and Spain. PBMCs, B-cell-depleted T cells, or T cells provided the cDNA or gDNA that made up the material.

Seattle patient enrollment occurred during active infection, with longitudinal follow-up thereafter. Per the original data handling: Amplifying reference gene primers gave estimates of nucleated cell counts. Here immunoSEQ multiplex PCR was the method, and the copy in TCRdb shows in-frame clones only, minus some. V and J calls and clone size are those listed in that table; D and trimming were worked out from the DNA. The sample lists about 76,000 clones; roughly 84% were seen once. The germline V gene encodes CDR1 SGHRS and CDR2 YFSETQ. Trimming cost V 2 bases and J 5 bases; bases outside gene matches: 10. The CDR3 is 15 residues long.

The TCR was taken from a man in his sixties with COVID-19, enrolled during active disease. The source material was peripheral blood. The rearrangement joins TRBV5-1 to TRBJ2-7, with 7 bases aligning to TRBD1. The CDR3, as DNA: TGCGCCAGCAGCTTAACAGGGGTGGTTGTGGACGAGCAGTACTTC. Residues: CASSLTGVVVDEQYF.